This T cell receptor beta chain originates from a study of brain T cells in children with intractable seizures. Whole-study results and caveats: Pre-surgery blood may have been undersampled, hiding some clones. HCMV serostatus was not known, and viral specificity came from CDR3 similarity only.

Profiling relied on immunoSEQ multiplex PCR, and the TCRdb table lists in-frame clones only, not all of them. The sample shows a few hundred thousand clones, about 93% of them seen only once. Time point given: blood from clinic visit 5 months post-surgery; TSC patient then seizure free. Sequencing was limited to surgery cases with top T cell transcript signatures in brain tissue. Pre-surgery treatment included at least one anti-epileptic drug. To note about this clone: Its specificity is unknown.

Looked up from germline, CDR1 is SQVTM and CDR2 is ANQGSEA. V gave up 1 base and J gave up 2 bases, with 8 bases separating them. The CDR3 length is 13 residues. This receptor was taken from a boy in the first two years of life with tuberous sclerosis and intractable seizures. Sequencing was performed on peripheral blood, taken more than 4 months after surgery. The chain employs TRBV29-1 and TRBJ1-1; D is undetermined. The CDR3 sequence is CSVEVRRNTEAFF. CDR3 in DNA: TGCAGCGTTGAAGTTCGTAGAAACACTGAAGCTTTCTTT.